This TCR beta chain was found in a study of blood T cells in healthy people across ages. A second PCR of roughly 7 to 11 cycles used a sample-barcoded 5' primer and a J-beta primer mix. TCRdb redid the calling of the 5' RACE reads with MiXCR, one entry per CDR3 protein. In the table there are approximately 810,000 distinct CDR3 sequences, about 30% of which are singletons. This clonotype was seen only a few times. The sequenced material came from blood. This TCR came from a woman older than 75 in good health.

The CDR3 is CASSPLAGGLTSTDTQYF. DNA for the CDR3: TGTGCCAGCTCTCCTCTAGCGGGGGGTCTTACTAGCACAGATACGCAGTATTTT. This rearrangement joins TRBV18 to TRBJ2-3, with 11 bases that match TRBD2. This CDR3 region has 18 residues. With V trimmed by 6 bases and J by 0 bases, 11 bases remained unmatched. Germline CDR1 KGHSH, CDR2 LQKENI. Supplemented by reference TRBV18 and TRBJ2-3, the full variable domain reads NAGVMQNPRHLVRRRGQEARLRCSPMKGHSHVYWYRQLPEEGLKFMVYLQKENIIDESGMPKERFSAEFPKEGPSILRIQQVVRGDSAAYFCASSPLAGGLTSTDTQYFGPGTRLTVL.